These 5 T cell receptor beta chains originate from one sample sequenced in a study of cytomegalovirus exposure and HLA in healthy donors. With 60 Vbeta and 13 Jbeta primers, the PCR was carried out. Produced via immunoSEQ multiplex PCR; TCRdb's table is partial and in-frame only. This table holds over 200,000 clones, more than 70% found once. The sequenced sample was PBMCs. The source of these receptors is a human donor in good health.

The chain combines TRBV4-3 with TRBJ2-1, with 8 bases fitting TRBD2. The length of the CDR3 is 18 residues. Trimming removed 0 bases from V and 5 bases from J; junction bases left unmatched: 12. CDR1 and CDR2 from the germline V gene are LGHNA and YSLEER. In DNA, the CDR3 is TGCGCCAGCAGCCAAGAGTTTTCCGGGAGGGCCTTCCACAATGAGCAGTTCTTC. This encodes CASSQEFSGRAFHNEQFF.

This sequence joins TRBV19 and TRBJ2-7; TRBD2 aligns across 10 bases. The CDR3 runs 14 residues. Germline trimming cut 4 bases from V and 5 bases from J; bases unmatched to any gene: 5. CDR1 LNHDA and CDR2 SQIVND come from the germline V gene (reference sequence). The DNA of the CDR3 is TGTGCCAGTAGTACAAGCGGGAGGGCCAACGAGCAGTACTTC. Encoded protein: CASSTSGRANEQYF.

This rearrangement joins TRBV6-5 to TRBJ2-3; TRBD1 might be the D (5 bases). Germline V CDR1 and CDR2: MNHEY, SVGAGI. This CDR3 contains 16 residues. V was cut by 0 bases and J by 0 bases, with 10 bases left in between. CDR3 region: CASSYSRVPSTDTQYF. CDR3 nucleotide sequence: TGTGCCAGCAGTTACTCCAGGGTTCCTAGCACAGATACGCAGTATTTT.

This rearrangement joins TRBV5-4 to TRBJ2-5; a possible D gene is TRBD1 (5 bases). Germline V gene sequence: CDR1 SGHNT, CDR2 YYREEE (reference sequence). V lost 0 bases, J lost 7 bases, and 16 bases lay in between. There are 15 residues in the CDR3. This CDR3 is CASSLGDDRLGTQYF. The CDR3 DNA sequence: TGTGCCAGCAGCTTGGGGGATGACAGACTCGGGACCCAGTACTTC.

In its sample, this clone was seen once. The V and J genes are TRBV13 and TRBJ2-3; D possibly corresponds to TRBD2 (6 bases). The CDR3 spans 17 residues. Trimming took 3 bases from V and 2 from J, leaving 18 bases between them. CDR1 is PRHDT and CDR2 is FYEKMQ in the germline V gene (reference sequence). The CDR3 reads CASSFENGRANTDTQYF. The CDR3 DNA sequence: TGTGCCAGCAGCTTCGAAAACGGGAGAGCTAACACAGATACGCAGTATTTT. Based on the CDR3 plus reference TRBV13 and TRBJ2-3, the full variable domain is AAGVIQSPRHLIKEKRETATLKCYPIPRHDTVYWYQQGPGQDPQFLISFYEKMQSDKGSIPDRFSAQQFSDYHSELNMSSLELGDSALYFCASSFENGRANTDTQYFGPGTRLTVL.